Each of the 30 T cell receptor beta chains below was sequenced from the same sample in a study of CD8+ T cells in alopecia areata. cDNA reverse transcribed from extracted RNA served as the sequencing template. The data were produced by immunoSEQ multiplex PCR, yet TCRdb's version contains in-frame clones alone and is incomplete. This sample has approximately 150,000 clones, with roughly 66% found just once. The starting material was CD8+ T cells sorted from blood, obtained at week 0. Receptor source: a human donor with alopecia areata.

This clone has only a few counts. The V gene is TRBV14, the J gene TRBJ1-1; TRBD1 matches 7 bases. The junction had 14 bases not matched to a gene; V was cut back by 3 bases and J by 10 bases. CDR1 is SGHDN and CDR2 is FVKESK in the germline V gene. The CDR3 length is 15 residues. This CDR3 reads CASSHYGTAGDPAFF. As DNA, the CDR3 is TGTGCCAGCAGCCATTATGGGACAGCCGGCGACCCAGCTTTCTTT.

DNA for the CDR3: TGTGCCAGCAGCTACGGGACAGGGAAGTCCTACGAGCAGTACTTC. It translates to CASSYGTGKSYEQYF. The V call is TRBV13, the J call TRBJ2-7, with 9 nucleotides matching TRBD1. Trimming cost V 4 bases and J 1 base; bases outside gene matches: 5. This CDR3 spans 15 amino acids. The V gene's germline CDR1 is PRHDT and CDR2 FYEKMQ (reference sequence).

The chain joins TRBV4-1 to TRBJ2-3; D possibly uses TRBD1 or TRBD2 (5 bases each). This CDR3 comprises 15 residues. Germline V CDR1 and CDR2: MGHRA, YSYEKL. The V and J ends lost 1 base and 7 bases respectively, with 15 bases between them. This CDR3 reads CASSQVVLGEYTQYF. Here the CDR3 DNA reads TGCGCCAGCAGCCAAGTTGTCCTGGGGGAATATACGCAGTATTTT.

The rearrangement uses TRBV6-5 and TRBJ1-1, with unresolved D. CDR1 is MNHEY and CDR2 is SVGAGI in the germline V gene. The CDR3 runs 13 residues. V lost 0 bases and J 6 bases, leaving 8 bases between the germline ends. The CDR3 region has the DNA TGTGCCAGCAGTTACTCCCTAGGACCTGAAGCTTTCTTT. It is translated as CASSYSLGPEAFF.

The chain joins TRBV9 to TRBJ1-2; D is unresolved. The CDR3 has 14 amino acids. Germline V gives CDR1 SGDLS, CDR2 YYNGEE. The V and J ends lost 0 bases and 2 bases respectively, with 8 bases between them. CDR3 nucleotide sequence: TGTGCCAGCAGCGTAGGTGGTCGGAACTATGGCTACACCTTC. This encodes CASSVGGRNYGYTF.

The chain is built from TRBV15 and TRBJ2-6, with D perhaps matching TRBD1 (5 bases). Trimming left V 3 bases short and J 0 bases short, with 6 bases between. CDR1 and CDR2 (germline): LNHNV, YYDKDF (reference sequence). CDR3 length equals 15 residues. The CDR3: CATSRTVSGANVLTF. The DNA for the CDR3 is TGTGCCACCAGCAGGACAGTCTCTGGGGCCAACGTCCTGACTTTC.

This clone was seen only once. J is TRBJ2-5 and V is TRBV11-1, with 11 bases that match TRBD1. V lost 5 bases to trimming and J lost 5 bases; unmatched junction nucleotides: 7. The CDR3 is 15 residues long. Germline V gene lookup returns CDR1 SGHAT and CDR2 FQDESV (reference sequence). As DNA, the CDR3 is TGTGCCAGCAGCCCGGACAGGGGGCATCTGGAGACCCAGTACTTC. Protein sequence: CASSPDRGHLETQYF. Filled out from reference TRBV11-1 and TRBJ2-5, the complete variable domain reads EAEVAQSPRYKITEKSQAVAFWCDPISGHATLYWYRQILGQGPELLVQFQDESVVDDSQLPKDRFSAERLKGVDSTLKIQPAELGDSAMYLCASSPDRGHLETQYFGPGTRLLVL.

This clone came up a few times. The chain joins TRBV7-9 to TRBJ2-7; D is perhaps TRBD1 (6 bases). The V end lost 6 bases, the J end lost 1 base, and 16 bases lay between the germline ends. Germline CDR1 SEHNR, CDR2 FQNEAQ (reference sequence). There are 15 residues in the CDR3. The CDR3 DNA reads TGTGCCAGCAGTTCAACGGGACACGGATCCTACGAGCAGTACTTC. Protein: CASSSTGHGSYEQYF.

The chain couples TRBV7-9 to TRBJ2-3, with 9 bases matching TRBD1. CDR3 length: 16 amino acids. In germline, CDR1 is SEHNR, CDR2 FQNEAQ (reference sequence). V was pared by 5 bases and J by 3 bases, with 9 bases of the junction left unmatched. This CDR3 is CASSPSSGQGTDTQYF. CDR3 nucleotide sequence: TGTGCCAGCAGCCCTTCTTCGGGACAGGGTACAGATACGCAGTATTTT.

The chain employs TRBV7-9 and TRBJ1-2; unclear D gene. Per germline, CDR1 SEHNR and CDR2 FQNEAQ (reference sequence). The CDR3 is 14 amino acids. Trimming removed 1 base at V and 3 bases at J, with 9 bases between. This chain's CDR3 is CASSLGAGDYGYTF. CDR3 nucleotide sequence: TGTGCCAGCAGCTTAGGGGCGGGAGACTATGGCTACACCTTC. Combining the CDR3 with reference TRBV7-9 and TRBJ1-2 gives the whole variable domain DTGVSQNPRHKITKRGQNVTFRCDPISEHNRLYWYRQTLGQGPEFLTYFQNEAQLEKSRLLSDRFSAERPKGSFSTLEIQRTEQGDSAMYLCASSLGAGDYGYTFGSGTRLTVV.

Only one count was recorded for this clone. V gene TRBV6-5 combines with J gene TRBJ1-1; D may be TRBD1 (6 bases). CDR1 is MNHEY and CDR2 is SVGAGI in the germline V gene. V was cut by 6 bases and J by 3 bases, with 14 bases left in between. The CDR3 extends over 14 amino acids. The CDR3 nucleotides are TGTGCCAGCAGCCGACAGGCCTGGGACACTGAAGCTTTCTTT. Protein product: CASSRQAWDTEAFF.

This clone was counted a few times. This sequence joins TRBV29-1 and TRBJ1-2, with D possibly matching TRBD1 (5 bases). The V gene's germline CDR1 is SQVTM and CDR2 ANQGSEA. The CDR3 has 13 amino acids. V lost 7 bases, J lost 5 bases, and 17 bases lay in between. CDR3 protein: CSARDVDGYGYTF. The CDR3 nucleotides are TGCAGCGCCCGGGACGTAGACGGATATGGCTACACCTTC.

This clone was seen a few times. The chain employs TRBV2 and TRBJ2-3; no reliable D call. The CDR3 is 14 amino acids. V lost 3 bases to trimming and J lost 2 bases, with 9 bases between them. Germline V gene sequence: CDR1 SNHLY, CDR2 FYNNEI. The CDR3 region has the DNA TGTGCCAGCAGTGACGGCGAGCTCACAGATACGCAGTATTTT. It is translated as CASSDGELTDTQYF.

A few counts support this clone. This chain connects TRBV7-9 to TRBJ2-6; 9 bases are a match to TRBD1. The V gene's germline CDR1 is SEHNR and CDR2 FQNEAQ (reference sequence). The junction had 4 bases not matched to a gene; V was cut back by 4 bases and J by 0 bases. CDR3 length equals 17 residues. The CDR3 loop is CASSSGQGHSGANVLTF. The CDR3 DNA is TGTGCCAGCAGCTCGGGACAGGGCCACTCTGGGGCCAACGTCCTGACTTTC. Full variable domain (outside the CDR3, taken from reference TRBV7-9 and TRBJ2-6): DTGVSQNPRHKITKRGQNVTFRCDPISEHNRLYWYRQTLGQGPEFLTYFQNEAQLEKSRLLSDRFSAERPKGSFSTLEIQRTEQGDSAMYLCASSSGQGHSGANVLTFGAGSRLTVL.

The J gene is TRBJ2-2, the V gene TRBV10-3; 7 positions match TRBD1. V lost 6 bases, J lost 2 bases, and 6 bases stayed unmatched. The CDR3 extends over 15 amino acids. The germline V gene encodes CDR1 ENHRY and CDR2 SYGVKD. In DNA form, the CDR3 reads TGTGCCATCAGCCTGGACAGGACCAACACCGGGGAGCTGTTTTTT. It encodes CAISLDRTNTGELFF.

CDR3: CASSFPLGKGGTEAFF. The CDR3 DNA sequence: TGTGCCAGCAGCTTTCCCCTCGGTAAGGGAGGCACTGAAGCTTTCTTT. The rearrangement uses TRBV5-6 and TRBJ1-1; D is undetermined. V was cut by 2 bases and J by 4 bases, with 18 bases left in between. Germline values: CDR1 SGHDT, CDR2 YYEEEE. The CDR3 is 16 amino acids.

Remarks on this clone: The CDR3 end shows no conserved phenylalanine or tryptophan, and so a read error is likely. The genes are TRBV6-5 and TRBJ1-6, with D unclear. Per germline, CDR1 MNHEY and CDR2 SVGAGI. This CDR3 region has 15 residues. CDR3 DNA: TGTGCTACGCTTCCCGGACTTACCTATAATTCACCCCTCCACCTT. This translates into CATLPGLTYNSPLHL.

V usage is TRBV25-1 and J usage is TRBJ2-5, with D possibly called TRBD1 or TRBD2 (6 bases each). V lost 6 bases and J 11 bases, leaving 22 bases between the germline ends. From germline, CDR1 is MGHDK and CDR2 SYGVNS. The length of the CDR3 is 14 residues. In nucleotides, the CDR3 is TGTGCCAGCAGGGGCCTCGGGGGACAACCCGCTCAGTACTTC. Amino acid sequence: CASRGLGGQPAQYF.

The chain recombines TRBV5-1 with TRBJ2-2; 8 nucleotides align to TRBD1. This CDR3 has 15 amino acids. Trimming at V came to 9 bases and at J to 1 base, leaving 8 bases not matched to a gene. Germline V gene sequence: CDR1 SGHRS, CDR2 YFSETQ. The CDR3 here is CATRPGTGNTGELFF. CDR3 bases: TGCGCCACTAGGCCCGGGACAGGGAACACCGGGGAGCTGTTTTTT.

This CDR3 is CASSLLKHNEQFF. The DNA for the CDR3 is TGTGCCAGCAGTTTATTAAAACACAATGAGCAGTTCTTC. The V gene is TRBV27, the J gene TRBJ2-1; no definite D call. Looked up from germline, CDR1 is MNHEY and CDR2 is SMNVEV (reference sequence). V lost 1 base to trimming and J lost 5 bases, with 6 bases between them. This CDR3 is 13 amino acids long.

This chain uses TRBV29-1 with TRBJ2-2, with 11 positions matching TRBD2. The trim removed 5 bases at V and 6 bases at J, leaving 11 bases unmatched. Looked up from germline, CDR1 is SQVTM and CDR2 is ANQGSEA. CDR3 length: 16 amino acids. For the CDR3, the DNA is TGCAGCGTTTCCGACGATAGCGGGGGGGCCCCCGGGGAGCTGTTTTTT. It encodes CSVSDDSGGAPGELFF.

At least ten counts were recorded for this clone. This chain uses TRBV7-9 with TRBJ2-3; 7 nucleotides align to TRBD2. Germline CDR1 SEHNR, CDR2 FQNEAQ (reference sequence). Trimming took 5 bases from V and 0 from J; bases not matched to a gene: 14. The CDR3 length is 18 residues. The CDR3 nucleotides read TGTGCCAGCAGCCCGGCTCTAGGTCGCGGGGGAAGCACAGATACGCAGTATTTT. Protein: CASSPALGRGGSTDTQYF.

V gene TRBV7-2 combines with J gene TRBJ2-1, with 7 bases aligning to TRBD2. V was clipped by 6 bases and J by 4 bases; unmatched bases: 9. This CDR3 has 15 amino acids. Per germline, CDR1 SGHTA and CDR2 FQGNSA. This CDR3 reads CASSYTGTTYNEQFF. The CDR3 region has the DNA TGTGCCAGCAGTTATACCGGGACTACTTACAATGAGCAGTTCTTC.

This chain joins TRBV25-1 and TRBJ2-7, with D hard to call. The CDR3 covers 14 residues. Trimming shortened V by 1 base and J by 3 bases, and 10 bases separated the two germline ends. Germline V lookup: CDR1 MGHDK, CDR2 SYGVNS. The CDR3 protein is CASSELQPYYEQYF. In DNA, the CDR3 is TGTGCCAGCAGTGAATTACAGCCCTACTACGAGCAGTACTTC.

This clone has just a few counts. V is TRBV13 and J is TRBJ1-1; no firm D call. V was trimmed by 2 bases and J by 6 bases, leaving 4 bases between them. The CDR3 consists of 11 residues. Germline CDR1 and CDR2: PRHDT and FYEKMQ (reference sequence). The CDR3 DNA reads TGTGCCAGCAGCTTACGGGCTGAAGCTTTCTTT. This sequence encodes CASSLRAEAFF.

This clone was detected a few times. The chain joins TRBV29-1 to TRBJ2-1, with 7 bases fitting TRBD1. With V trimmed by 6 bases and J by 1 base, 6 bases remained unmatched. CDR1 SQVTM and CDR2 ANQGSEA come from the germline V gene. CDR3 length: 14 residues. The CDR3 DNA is TGCAGCGTGGTTGAACAGGGGTCCTACAATGAGCAGTTCTTC. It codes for CSVVEQGSYNEQFF.

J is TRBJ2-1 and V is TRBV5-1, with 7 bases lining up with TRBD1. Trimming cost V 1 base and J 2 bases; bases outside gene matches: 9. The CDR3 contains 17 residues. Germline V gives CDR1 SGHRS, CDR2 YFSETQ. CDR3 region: CASSLTTGVGAYNEQFF. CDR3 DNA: TGCGCCAGCAGCTTGACTACAGGGGTAGGGGCCTACAATGAGCAGTTCTTC.

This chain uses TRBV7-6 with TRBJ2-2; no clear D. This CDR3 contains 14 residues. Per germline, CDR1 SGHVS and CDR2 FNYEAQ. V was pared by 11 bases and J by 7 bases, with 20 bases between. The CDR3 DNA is TGTGCCTGTCGGCGAAAAGCCCCGCACGGGGAGCTGTTTTTT. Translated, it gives CACRRKAPHGELFF. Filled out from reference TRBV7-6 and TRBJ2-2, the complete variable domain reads GAGVSQSPRYKVTKRGQDVALRCDPISGHVSLYWYRQALGQGPEFLTYFNYEAQQDKSGLPNDRFSAERPEGSISTLTIQRTEQRDSAMYRCACRRKAPHGELFFGEGSRLTVL.

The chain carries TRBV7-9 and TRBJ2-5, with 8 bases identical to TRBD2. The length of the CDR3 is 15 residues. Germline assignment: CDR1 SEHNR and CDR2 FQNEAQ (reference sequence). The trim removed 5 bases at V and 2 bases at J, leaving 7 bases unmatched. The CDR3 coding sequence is TGTGCCAGCAGCGAGCCTACTAGCGGACAAGAGACCCAGTACTTC. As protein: CASSEPTSGQETQYF.

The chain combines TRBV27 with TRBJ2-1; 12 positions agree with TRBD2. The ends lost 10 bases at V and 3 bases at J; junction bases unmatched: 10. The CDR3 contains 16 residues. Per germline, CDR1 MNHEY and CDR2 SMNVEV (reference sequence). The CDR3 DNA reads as TGTGCCACCACTAGCGGGGGGACTACCTACTACAATGAGCAGTTCTTC. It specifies CATTSGGTTYYNEQFF.